This TCR beta chain was recorded in a study of cytomegalovirus exposure and HLA in healthy donors. Study-wide results and limits: One cluster of highly shared sequence variants probably arose as a sequencing artifact. The HLA-A and HLA-B alleles of most subjects were reportedly predicted accurately from TCR beta sequences.

The PCR made use of 60 Vbeta and 13 Jbeta primers. Sequencing was performed with immunoSEQ multiplex PCR; in TCRdb, only in-frame clones are kept and a portion is missing. Among around 220,000 clones listed, roughly 80% were seen once. Germline CDR1 SQVTM, CDR2 ANQGSEA. V was pared by 6 bases and J by 8 bases, with 19 bases between. The CDR3 has 14 residues. Worth noting for this clone: The antigen remains undetermined.

The TCR originated in a girl aged 10-17 years in good health and CMV-seronegative. The sequenced material came from PBMCs. This chain uses TRBV29-1 with TRBJ1-4; D might be TRBD1 (6 bases). The CDR3: CSVDTGPLGEKLFF. The CDR3 bases are TGCAGCGTCGATACAGGGCCATTGGGGGAAAAACTGTTTTTT.